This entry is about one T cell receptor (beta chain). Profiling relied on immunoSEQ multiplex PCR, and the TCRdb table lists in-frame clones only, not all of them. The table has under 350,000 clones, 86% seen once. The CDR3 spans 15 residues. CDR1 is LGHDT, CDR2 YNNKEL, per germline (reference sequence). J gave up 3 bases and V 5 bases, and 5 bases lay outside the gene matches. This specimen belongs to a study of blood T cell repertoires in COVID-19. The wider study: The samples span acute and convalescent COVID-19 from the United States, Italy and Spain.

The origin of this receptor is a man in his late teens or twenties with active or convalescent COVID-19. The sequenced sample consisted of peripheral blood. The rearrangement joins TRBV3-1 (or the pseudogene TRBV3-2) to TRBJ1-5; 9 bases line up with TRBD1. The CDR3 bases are TGTGCCAGCAGCTATGGGACAGGGAACAATCAGCCCCAGCATTTT. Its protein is CASSYGTGNNQPQHF.